Each of the 18 T cell receptor beta chains below was sequenced from the same sample in a study of identical twins. TCRdb re-analysed the 5' RACE reads in MiXCR, keeping a single row per CDR3 protein. In the table there are some 300,000 distinct CDR3 sequences, more than 9% of which are singletons. These records were also assigned to another study, of yellow fever vaccine responses in identical twins.

Sequencing was carried out using CD8+ T cells sorted from blood. These TCRs come from a woman aged 18-29 years in good health.

The chain has TRBV5-6 and TRBJ2-7; 14 nucleotides agree with TRBD2. V lost 2 bases, J lost 6 bases, and 4 bases stayed unmatched. There are 15 residues in the CDR3. Germline-derived CDR1 and CDR2 are SGHDT and YYEEEE. CDR3 loop: CASSLTGLAGAEQYF. CDR3 DNA sequence: TGTGCCAGCAGCTTAACGGGACTAGCGGGAGCCGAGCAGTACTTC.

The V and J genes are TRBV4-2 and TRBJ2-7; D perhaps matches TRBD2 (6 bases). The CDR3 is 16 residues long. Trimming removed 0 bases from V and 6 bases from J, with 18 bases in between. Germline V gene lookup returns CDR1 LGHNA and CDR2 YNFKEQ. The CDR3 protein is CASSQEAGSLLLEQYV. In DNA, the CDR3 is TGTGCCAGCAGCCAAGAGGCGGGGAGCCTCCTACTCGAGCAGTACGTC.

Only a few counts were recorded for this clonotype. The chain recombines TRBV6-2 or TRBV6-3 with TRBJ2-5; the match to TRBD2 covers 11 bases. This CDR3 contains 17 residues. The junction had 4 bases not matched to a gene; V was cut back by 0 bases and J by 1 base. The germline CDR1 and CDR2 sequences are MNHEY and SVGEGT. The CDR3 here is CASSYSPSGRFQETQYF. CDR3 DNA sequence: TGTGCCAGCAGTTACTCGCCTAGCGGGAGGTTCCAAGAGACCCAGTACTTC.

This clonotype was detected ten times or more. V gene TRBV7-8 combines with J gene TRBJ2-2, with 7 bases identical to TRBD1. With 1 base clipped from V and 0 bases from J, the junction kept 2 bases outside the gene matches. The CDR3 sequence is 16 residues long. Germline CDR1 SGHVS, CDR2 FQNEAQ. The CDR3 nucleotides are TGTGCCAGCAGCTTAGAGGACAGGTCGAACACCGGGGAGCTGTTTTTT. This encodes CASSLEDRSNTGELFF.

This chain connects TRBV12-3 or TRBV12-4 to TRBJ2-5, with 7 bases that match TRBD2. Trimming cost V 5 bases and J 5 bases; bases outside gene matches: 14. The CDR3 runs 16 residues. CDR3 bases: TGTGCCAGCAGTCCGCGGACTAGTATGGGGCTGGAGACCCAGTACTTC. It is translated as CASSPRTSMGLETQYF.

The V gene is TRBV6-5, the J gene TRBJ2-5; possible D gene TRBD2, 6 bases. The germline V gene encodes CDR1 MNHEY and CDR2 SVGAGI. V was shortened by 2 bases and J by 5 bases, with 15 bases between the two germline ends. The CDR3 has 15 amino acids. The CDR3 protein is CASSYGLGGGETQYF. CDR3 sequence (DNA): TGTGCCAGCAGTTACGGGTTAGGAGGAGGGGAGACCCAGTACTTC.

The chain combines TRBV5-1 with TRBJ2-3; TRBD1 agrees at 10 bases. The CDR3 sequence is 15 residues long. Germline trimming cut 4 bases from V and 2 bases from J; bases unmatched to any gene: 4. Germline CDR1 is SGHRS and CDR2 is YFSETQ. CDR3 sequence: CASSLRQGATDTQYF. CDR3 nucleotides: TGCGCCAGCAGCCTGAGACAGGGGGCCACAGATACGCAGTATTTT. The full variable domain, in which reference TRBV5-1 and TRBJ2-3 provide the parts outside the CDR3, is KAGVTQTPRYLIKTRGQQVTLSCSPISGHRSVSWYQQTPGQGLQFLFEYFSETQRNKGNFPGRFSGRQFSNSRSEMNVSTLELGDSALYLCASSLRQGATDTQYFGPGTRLTVL.

The table lists this clonotype with a few counts. The chain combines TRBV20-1 with TRBJ2-7, with 13 bases fitting TRBD2. Trimming took 0 bases from V and 2 from J; bases not matched to a gene: 16. The germline CDR1 and CDR2 sequences are DFQATT and SNEGSKA (reference sequence). There are 20 residues in the CDR3. CDR3 in DNA: TGCAGTGCTAGAGATCCGCTTACTCCGGGACTAGCGGGGATTGCCTACGAGCAGTACGTC. Amino acid sequence: CSARDPLTPGLAGIAYEQYV.

Concerning this clonotype itself: Relative to the germline gene, one junction end is altered; a read error may explain this. The V call is TRBV7-6, the J call TRBJ2-1, with a tentative D call TRBD2 (5 bases). In germline, CDR1 is SGHVS, CDR2 FNYEAQ. The CDR3 has 15 residues. CDR3 residues: CASTLASSSYNEQFF. CDR3 DNA: TGTGCCAGCACCTTAGCGTCTAGCTCCTACAATGAGCAGTTCTTC. The full variable domain, completed using reference TRBV7-6 and TRBJ2-1, is GAGVSQSPRYKVTKRGQDVALRCDPISGHVSLYWYRQALGQGPEFLTYFNYEAQQDKSGLPNDRFSAERPEGSISTLTIQRTEQRDSAMYRCASTLASSSYNEQFFGPGTRLTVL.

This rearrangement joins TRBV29-1 to TRBJ2-3; TRBD2 matches 10 bases. This CDR3 has 16 amino acids. CDR1 is SQVTM, CDR2 ANQGSEA, per germline. V lost 2 bases and J lost 4; bases outside the gene matches: 9. Here the CDR3 DNA reads TGCAGCGTTGAAATGGCTAGCGGGAGTAACGCAGATACGCAGTATTTT. Translation gives CSVEMASGSNADTQYF.

CDR3 sequence (DNA): TGTGCCAGCAGCGCGGGACTAGCGGGAGCGGAAGAGACCCAGTACTTC. It yields the protein CASSAGLAGAEETQYF. J is TRBJ2-5 and V is TRBV9; 14 bases line up with TRBD2. V lost 3 bases to trimming and J lost 3 bases; unmatched junction nucleotides: 4. The CDR3 is made up of 16 amino acids. Per germline, CDR1 SGDLS and CDR2 YYNGEE.

This clonotype was counted many times. This chain uses TRBV20-1 with TRBJ2-7; 10 bases fit TRBD2. Germline V CDR1 and CDR2: DFQATT, SNEGSKA (reference sequence). V lost 5 bases to trimming and J lost 6 bases; unmatched junction nucleotides: 13. CDR3 length: 15 residues. The CDR3 DNA sequence: TGCAGTGCTGGCTTAGCGGGAGGCGACGTAGGCGAGCAGTACTTC. Protein: CSAGLAGGDVGEQYF.

This clonotype was counted a few times. The chain is built from TRBV7-9 and TRBJ2-5; maybe TRBD1 (5 bases). CDR1 and CDR2 (germline): SEHNR, FQNEAQ (reference sequence). With 4 bases removed from V and 2 bases from J, the gap between germline ends came to 17 bases. The CDR3 runs 16 residues. The CDR3 DNA reads as TGTGCCAGCAGCTCCCCCTCAGGGTCGGCGCAAGAGACCCAGTACTTC. Its translation: CASSSPSGSAQETQYF. Combining the CDR3 with reference TRBV7-9 and TRBJ2-5 gives the whole variable domain DTGVSQNPRHKITKRGQNVTFRCDPISEHNRLYWYRQTLGQGPEFLTYFQNEAQLEKSRLLSDRFSAERPKGSFSTLEIQRTEQGDSAMYLCASSSPSGSAQETQYFGPGTRLLVL.

This clonotype was detected only a few times. The CDR3 loop is CASSLAPGASGRAWYEQFF. CDR3 in DNA: TGTGCCAGCAGTTTAGCGCCAGGGGCTAGCGGGAGGGCCTGGTATGAGCAGTTCTTC. V and J are TRBV12-3 or TRBV12-4 and TRBJ2-1; TRBD2 agrees at 12 bases. J was trimmed by 8 bases and V by 0 bases; bases with no gene match: 14. This CDR3 region has 19 residues.

This clonotype was found a few times. This chain links TRBV12-3 or TRBV12-4 with TRBJ2-1; the D gene could be TRBD1 or TRBD2 (5 bases each). The CDR3 contains 12 residues. V gave up 6 bases and J gave up 8 bases, with 11 bases separating them. The CDR3 here is CASREPGHEQFF. The DNA for the CDR3 is TGTGCCAGCAGGGAACCGGGGCATGAGCAGTTCTTC.

This clonotype was recorded many times. The V and J genes are TRBV7-9 and TRBJ2-1, with 8 bases aligning to TRBD2. This CDR3 is 15 amino acids long. V trimming: 5 bases; J trimming: 2 bases; junction bases outside the gene matches: 5. Per germline, CDR1 SEHNR and CDR2 FQNEAQ (reference sequence). CDR3 nucleotides: TGTGCCAGCAGCGCCAGCGGGAGAGCCTACAATGAGCAGTTCTTC. This sequence encodes CASSASGRAYNEQFF.

The V and J genes are TRBV4-1 and TRBJ1-4; 10 bases map to TRBD1. The junction had 11 bases not matched to a gene; V was cut back by 1 base and J by 0 bases. This CDR3 contains 20 residues. Germline V lookup: CDR1 MGHRA, CDR2 YSYEKL. The CDR3 DNA follows: TGCGCCAGCAGCCAAGTCACGCCGGGACAGGGGTCCCCAACTAATGAAAAACTGTTTTTT. Residues: CASSQVTPGQGSPTNEKLFF.

This sequence joins TRBV20-1 and TRBJ2-2; D remains unclear. CDR1 and CDR2 (germline): DFQATT, SNEGSKA (reference sequence). CDR3 size: 13 residues. V dropped 6 bases and J dropped 5 bases, with 13 bases sitting between them. Here the CDR3 reads CSAPGPYTGELFF. The CDR3 nucleotides are TGCAGTGCGCCCGGGCCCTATACCGGGGAGCTGTTTTTT.